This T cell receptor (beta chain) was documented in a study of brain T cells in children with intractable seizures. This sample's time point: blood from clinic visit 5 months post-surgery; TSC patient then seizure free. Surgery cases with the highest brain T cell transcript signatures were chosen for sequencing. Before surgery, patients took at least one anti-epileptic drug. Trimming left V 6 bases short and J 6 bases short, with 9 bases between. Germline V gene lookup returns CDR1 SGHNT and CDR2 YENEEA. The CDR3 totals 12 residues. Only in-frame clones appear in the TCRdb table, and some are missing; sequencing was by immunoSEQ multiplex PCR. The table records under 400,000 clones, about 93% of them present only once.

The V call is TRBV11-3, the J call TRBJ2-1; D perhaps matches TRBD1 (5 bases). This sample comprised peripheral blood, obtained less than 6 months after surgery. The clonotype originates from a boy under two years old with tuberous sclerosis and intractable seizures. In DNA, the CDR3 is TGTGCCAGCAGATTCGACAGCAATGAGCAGTTCTTC. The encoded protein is CASRFDSNEQFF. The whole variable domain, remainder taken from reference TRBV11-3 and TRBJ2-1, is EAGVVQSPRYKIIEKKQPVAFWCNPISGHNTLYWYLQNLGQGPELLIRYENEEAVDDSQLPKDRFSAERLKGVDSTLKIQPAELGDSAVYLCASRFDSNEQFFGPGTRLTVL.